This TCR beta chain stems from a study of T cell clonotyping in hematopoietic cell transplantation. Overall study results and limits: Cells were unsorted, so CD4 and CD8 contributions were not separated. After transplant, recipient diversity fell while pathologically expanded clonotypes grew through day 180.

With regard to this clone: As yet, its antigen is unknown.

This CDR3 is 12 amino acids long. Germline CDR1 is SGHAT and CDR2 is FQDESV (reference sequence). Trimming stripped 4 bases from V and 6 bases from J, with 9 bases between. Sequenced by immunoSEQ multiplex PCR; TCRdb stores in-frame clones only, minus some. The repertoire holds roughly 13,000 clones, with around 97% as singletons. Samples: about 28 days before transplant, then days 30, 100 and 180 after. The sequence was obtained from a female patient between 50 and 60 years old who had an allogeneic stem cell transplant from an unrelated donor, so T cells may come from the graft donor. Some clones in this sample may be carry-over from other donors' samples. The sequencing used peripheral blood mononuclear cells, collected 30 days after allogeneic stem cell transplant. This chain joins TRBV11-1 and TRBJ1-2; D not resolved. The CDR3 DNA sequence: TGTGCCAGCAGCTCCGGGAACCATGGCTACACCTTC. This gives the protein CASSSGNHGYTF.